This T cell receptor (beta chain) emerged from a study of T cells in Graves' hyperthyroidism and ophthalmopathy. Study results and caveats: Blood also contained most expanded thyroid clonotypes above 0.001. Ophthalmopathy stood apart from stable hyperthyroidism in a 13 V-J model.

This clonotype has a count of ten or more. No antigen is known for it. The study excluded patients with uncontrolled infection, other autoimmune disease, pregnancy or lactation. TCR beta CDR3 region amplification was performed from RNA transcripts. A first-round RT-PCR of the TCR CDR3 used the HTBI primer set. MiXCR was run by TCRdb on the multiplex PCR reads, yielding one entry per CDR3 protein. The table includes fewer than 300,000 distinct CDR3 sequences, less than 30% detected once. V dropped 3 bases and J dropped 0; count of bases not matched to a gene: 5. This CDR3 contains 15 residues. The germline CDR1 and CDR2 sequences are SGHRS and YFSETQ.

The sample comprised blood. The clonotype comes from a man aged 35 to 55 with Graves' hyperthyroidism that later progressed to Graves' ophthalmopathy. V gene TRBV5-1 combines with J gene TRBJ2-7; TRBD2 agrees at 8 bases. In DNA form, the CDR3 reads TGCGCCAGCAGCTCGGCGGGAGGACTCTCCTACGAGCAGTACTTC. This gives the protein CASSSAGGLSYEQYF. Drawing the rest from reference TRBV5-1 and TRBJ2-7, the complete variable domain is KAGVTQTPRYLIKTRGQQVTLSCSPISGHRSVSWYQQTPGQGLQFLFEYFSETQRNKGNFPGRFSGRQFSNSRSEMNVSTLELGDSALYLCASSSAGGLSYEQYFGPGTRLTVT.